A selection of T cell receptor beta chains follows, all from one sample in a study of blood T cells in healthy people across ages. A single record per CDR3 protein comes from TCRdb applying MiXCR to the 5' RACE reads. Of approximately 1,700,000 distinct CDR3 sequences listed, roughly two fifths are singletons. Sample: blood. The receptors here all came from a human donor in good health. The CDR3 runs from the conserved cysteine through the conserved F or W. A D gene is named only where the DNA matches it firmly. Not all rows give a size; the values are once, few, many and, for expanded clones, a class.

J gene,clone size,V gene,D gene,CDR3 DNA,CDR3 protein
TRBJ1-4,-,TRBV29-1,TRBD1,TGCAGCGCAGGGGGGCAGGGCGAAAAACTGTTTTTT,CSAGGQGEKLFF
TRBJ1-2,-,TRBV6-6,-,TGTGCCAGCAAGGGCGACGGGACACCACTCTATGGCTACACCTTC,CASKGDGTPLYGYTF
TRBJ2-3,-,TRBV7-9,TRBD2,TGTGCCAGCAGCTTCCCCGGACATACTAGCGTCGATACGCAGTATTTT,CASSFPGHTSVDTQYF
TRBJ1-1,-,TRBV5-1,TRBD1,TGCGCCAGCGGAACAGGGACAGCCACCACTGAAGCTTTCTTT,CASGTGTATTEAFF
TRBJ2-2,-,TRBV6-5,-,TGTGCCAGCAGTTATTGGTACCGAAACGGGGAGCTGTTTTTT,CASSYWYRNGELFF
TRBJ2-1,few,TRBV20-1,-,TGCAGTGCTAACAAGGGAGATGAGCAGTTCTTC,CSANKGDEQFF
TRBJ2-7,-,TRBV2,-,TGTGCCGACAGACAGGTCGGGGAAGGCTACGAGCAGTACTTC,CADRQVGEGYEQYF
TRBJ1-1,-,TRBV28,-,TGTGCCAGCCTTCGGCGGGGCAGGGCCACTGAAGCTTTCTTT,CASLRRGRATEAFF
TRBJ1-1,-,TRBV7-3,-,TGTGCCAGCAGCTTATTAGCCCTTGGGACCGCGAACACTGAAGCTTTCTTT,CASSLLALGTANTEAFF
TRBJ1-1,-,TRBV12-5,TRBD1,TGTGCTAGTGGTTCCTCAGGGACAGGGAACACTGAAGCTTTCTTT,CASGSSGTGNTEAFF
TRBJ1-5,-,TRBV24-1,TRBD1,TGTGCCACCAGTGGTGCGACAGGGATGAGGGAGCCCCAGCATTTT,CATSGATGMREPQHF
TRBJ1-3,few,TRBV9,TRBD1,TGTGCCAGCAGCGTAGGAGGAGGGGGCAGCCTATATTTT,CASSVGGGGSLYF
TRBJ1-2,-,TRBV20-1,-,TGCAGTGCTCCATTCGACAGGCAAGCTAACTATGGCTACACCTTC,CSAPFDRQANYGYTF
TRBJ2-4,few,TRBV6-5,TRBD1,TGTGCCAGCAGACCGGGACAGGGGGCTGGGGAGCAGTACTTC,CASRPGQGAGEQYF
TRBJ2-3,few,TRBV7-9,-,TGTGCCAGCAGCCACCCCACGACAGATACGCAGTATTTT,CASSHPTTDTQYF
TRBJ2-1,many,TRBV9,TRBD2,TGTGCCAGCAGTGCTAGCGGGGGGTCCTACAATGAGCAGTTCTTC,CASSASGGSYNEQFF
TRBJ1-1,-,TRBV2,-,TGTGCCAGCAGCCCAGACAGTGTTGACACTGAAGCTTTCTTT,CASSPDSVDTEAFF
TRBJ2-1,once,TRBV12-3/TRBV12-4,-,TGTGCCAGCAGTTTGAATCACCTCTCCTACAATGAGCAGTTCTTC,CASSLNHLSYNEQFF
TRBJ1-2,few,TRBV25-1,-,TGTGCCAGCAGCGGAGTTAAGGGACATTATGGTTATGGCTACACCTTC,CASSGVKGHYGYGYTF
TRBJ2-7,-,TRBV9,TRBD2,TGTGCCAGCAGTGGGGGAGGGGACTCATCCCTCTACGAGCAGTACTTC,CASSGGGDSSLYEQYF
TRBJ1-1,-,TRBV5-1,-,TGCGCCAGCGGCTTGGTAGGGGGGCCTGAAGCTTTCTTT,CASGLVGGPEAFF
TRBJ2-7,-,TRBV30,-,TGTGCCTGGGGGCGGGACTCTACCTACGAGCAGTACTTC,CAWGRDSTYEQYF
TRBJ2-2,-,TRBV12-3/TRBV12-4,-,TGTGCCAGCAGTTTTTTACGGGGGAGCACCGGGGAGCTGTTTTTT,CASSFLRGSTGELFF
TRBJ2-4,-,TRBV7-2,-,TGTGCCAGCAGCTCTAGAAACAAAAACATTCAGTACTTC,CASSSRNKNIQYF
TRBJ2-1,few,TRBV11-3,TRBD1,TGTGCCAGCAGCGCAGACAGGGGTGAATGGTACAATGAGCAGTTCTTC,CASSADRGEWYNEQFF
TRBJ1-6,-,TRBV7-2,TRBD1,TGTGCCAGCAGCATACAGGGGGGTAATTCACCCCTCCACTTT,CASSIQGGNSPLHF
TRBJ2-1,few,TRBV6-2/TRBV6-3,TRBD2,TGTGCCAGCAGTTACGAAAGGGGACTAGCGTCCTACAATGAGCAGTTCTTC,CASSYERGLASYNEQFF
TRBJ2-6,-,TRBV27,-,TGTGCCAGCAGTCCCAACTTCGGACCAGTCGGAGGGGCCAACGTCCTGACTTTC,CASSPNFGPVGGANVLTF
TRBJ1-1,-,TRBV28,-,TGTGCCAGCACCCTGGGTCGGCGTCACACTGAAGCTTTCTTT,CASTLGRRHTEAFF
TRBJ2-5,-,TRBV10-3,TRBD2,TGTGCCACCATTGTTTGCGGGAGGTCACAAGAGACCCAGTACTTC,CATIVCGRSQETQYF
TRBJ1-2,-,TRBV6-2/TRBV6-3,-,TGTGCCAGCAGTTACTCGAATGTGAGATTCGCAGACGATGGCTACACCTTC,CASSYSNVRFADDGYTF
TRBJ2-1,few,TRBV5-1,-,TGCGCCAGTAACAGGGATCCACGCAATGAGCAGTTCTTC,CASNRDPRNEQFF
TRBJ1-2,-,TRBV5-1,-,TGCGCCAGCAGCCCCCCCAGGGAGGACTATGGCTACACCTTC,CASSPPREDYGYTF
TRBJ2-3,-,TRBV7-9,-,TGTGCCAGCAGAGGGGCAGGACCTAGTGGCACAGATACGCAGTATTTT,CASRGAGPSGTDTQYF
TRBJ1-5,-,TRBV27,TRBD1,TGTGCCAGCAGCCCACAGAAGATCGGACAGGGGAGGCAGTATAGCAATCAGCCCCAGCATTTT,CASSPQKIGQGRQYSNQPQHF
TRBJ1-1,-,TRBV7-2,-,TGTGCCAGCAGCAATCCGGGGGCCGAAGCTTTCTTT,CASSNPGAEAFF
TRBJ2-5,-,TRBV20-1,TRBD2,TGCAGTGCTAGAGGCCCGGGAGGGTTTATAGAGACCCAGTACTTC,CSARGPGGFIETQYF
TRBJ1-2,few,TRBV5-1,-,TGTGCCAGCAGCATATCGGGCGTCTATGGCTACACCTTC,CASSISGVYGYTF
TRBJ1-1,-,TRBV6-2/TRBV6-3,-,TGTGCCAGCAGTGACACATTCGAAGCTTTCTTT,CASSDTFEAFF
TRBJ2-6,few,TRBV6-6,-,TGTGCCAGCAGTCTGGCCGGGTCCTATCTAAGGGCCAACGTCCTGACTTTC,CASSLAGSYLRANVLTF
TRBJ1-5,-,TRBV6-1,-,TGTGCCAGCAGCGAGGGACGAGTAGAGAATCAGCCCCAGCATTTT,CASSEGRVENQPQHF
TRBJ2-4,-,TRBV7-2,-,TGTGCCAGCAGCCCACCCCCGGGGTCGGGAAACATTCAGTACTTC,CASSPPPGSGNIQYF
TRBJ1-1,few,TRBV12-3/TRBV12-4,TRBD1,TGTGCCAGCAGTCCCCGGACAGGGCCGGACACTGAAGCTTTCTTT,CASSPRTGPDTEAFF
TRBJ2-7,-,TRBV28,-,TGTGCCGGCAGTTTATTGGTGGGGTGGTACGAGCAGTACTTC,CAGSLLVGWYEQYF
TRBJ2-1,-,TRBV6-4,-,TGTACCAGCAGTGACTCGTTCCCCTCGGGCGAGCAGTTCTTC,CTSSDSFPSGEQFF
TRBJ2-1,few,TRBV20-1,TRBD2,TGCAGTGCTAGACCCTTAGCGGGGGAAACCTACAATGAGCAGTTCTTC,CSARPLAGETYNEQFF
TRBJ2-1,-,TRBV28,-,TGTGCCAGCTTTCGGGGGCAATTCTCCTACAATGAGCAGTTCTTC,CASFRGQFSYNEQFF
TRBJ1-2,many,TRBV29-1,-,TGCAGCGTTGAAGATGAATCGCCGAGCGGCTACACCTTC,CSVEDESPSGYTF
TRBJ1-2,few,TRBV12-3/TRBV12-4,-,TGTGCCAGCAGTTCTTCCGGGTGGTACTATGGCTACACCTTC,CASSSSGWYYGYTF
TRBJ2-3,few,TRBV13,TRBD2,TGTGCCAGCAGCTCCGGACTAGCGGGGGGGAATACGCAGTATTTT,CASSSGLAGGNTQYF